One and the same sample provided the 3 T cell receptor beta chains below, sequenced in a study of CD4 and CD8 cells across lung adenocarcinoma regions. MiXCR, applied by TCRdb to the PCR reads, yields one record per CDR3 protein. The sample carries about 12,000 distinct CDR3 sequences, less than 60% recorded once. The sample was CD8+ T cells from the margin of a lung tumor. The receptors come from a female donor with lung adenocarcinoma. The CD4 and CD8 labels of this study may be unreliable.

Regarding this clonotype: Since no conserved phenylalanine or tryptophan closes the CDR3, a read error is the likely cause. The V gene is TRBV7-3, the J gene TRBJ2-1; 8 bases map to TRBD2. The germline gives CDR1 SGHTA, CDR2 FQGTGA. CDR3 length: 15 residues. Unmatched junction bases numbered 3, after V lost 5 bases and J lost 0 bases. CDR3 amino acids: CASSPSGGSYNEQFL. The CDR3, as DNA: TGTGCCAGCAGCCCAAGCGGGGGCTCCTACAATGAGCAGTTCTTA.

Remarks on this clonotype: An end of the junction differs from the germline gene, which may be a read error. The rearrangement uses TRBV10-3 and TRBJ2-3, with D perhaps assigned TRBD1 or TRBD2 (5 bases each). The CDR3 is made up of 15 amino acids. CDR1 and CDR2 from the germline V gene are ENHRY and SYGVKD. The CDR3 region has the DNA TGTGCCCGGGGCCTCTCGGGTGTGAGCGGAAATACGCAGTTCTTT. Protein: CARGLSGVSGNTQFF.

The chain is built from TRBV6-1 and TRBJ2-3, with D uncertain. The CDR3 is made up of 12 amino acids. Trimming left V 3 bases short and J 7 bases short, with 8 bases between. Germline V gene data show CDR1 as MNHNS and CDR2 as SASEGT. The CDR3 region is CASSEKAYTQYF. CDR3 in DNA: TGTGCCAGCAGTGAGAAAGCGTATACGCAGTATTTT.